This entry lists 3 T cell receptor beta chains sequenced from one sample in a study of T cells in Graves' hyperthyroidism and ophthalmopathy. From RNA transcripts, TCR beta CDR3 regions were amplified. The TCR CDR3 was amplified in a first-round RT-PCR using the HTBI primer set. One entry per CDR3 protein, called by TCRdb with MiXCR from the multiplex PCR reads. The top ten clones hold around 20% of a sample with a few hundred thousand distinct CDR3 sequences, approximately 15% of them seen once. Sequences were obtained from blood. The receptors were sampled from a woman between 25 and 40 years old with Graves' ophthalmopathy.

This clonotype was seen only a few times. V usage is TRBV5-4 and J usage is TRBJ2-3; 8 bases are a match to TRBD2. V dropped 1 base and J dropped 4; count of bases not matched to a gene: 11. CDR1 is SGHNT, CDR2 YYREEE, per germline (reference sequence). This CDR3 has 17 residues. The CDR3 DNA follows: TGTGCCAGCAGCTTGCCCACCGGGGGGGCTCGGGCAGATACGCAGTATTTT. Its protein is CASSLPTGGARADTQYF. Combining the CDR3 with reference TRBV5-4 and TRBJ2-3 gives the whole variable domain ETGVTQSPTHLIKTRGQQVTLRCSSQSGHNTVSWYQQALGQGPQFIFQYYREEENGRGNFPPRFSGLQFPNYSSELNVNALELDDSALYLCASSLPTGGARADTQYFGPGTRLTVL.

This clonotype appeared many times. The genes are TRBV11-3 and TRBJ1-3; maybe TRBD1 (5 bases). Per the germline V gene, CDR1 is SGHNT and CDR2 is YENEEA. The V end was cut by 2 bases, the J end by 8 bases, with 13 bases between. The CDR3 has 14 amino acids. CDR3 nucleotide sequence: TGTGCCAGCAGCTTATCGGGGCACGGTCACACCATATATTTT. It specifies CASSLSGHGHTIYF.

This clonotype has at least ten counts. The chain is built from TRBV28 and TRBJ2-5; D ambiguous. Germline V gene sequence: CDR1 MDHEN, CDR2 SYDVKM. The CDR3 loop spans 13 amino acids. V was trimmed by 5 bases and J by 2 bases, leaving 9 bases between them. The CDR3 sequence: CASSGAAQETQYF. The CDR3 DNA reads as TGTGCCAGCAGTGGTGCCGCGCAAGAGACCCAGTACTTC.